These 8 T cell receptor beta chains share one sample of origin, sequenced in a study of brain T cells in children with intractable seizures. Sequenced by immunoSEQ multiplex PCR; TCRdb stores in-frame clones only, minus some. The profile shows approximately 23,000 clones, roughly 92% of them singletons. The sample was peripheral blood, taken at surgery. These receptors were collected from a boy aged 10-17 years with focal cortical dysplasia and intractable seizures.

This clone is a singleton in its sample. J is TRBJ2-3 and V is TRBV9; D is ambiguous. Germline loops: CDR1 SGDLS, CDR2 YYNGEE. The CDR3 contains 14 residues. V was shortened by 1 base and J by 4 bases, with 10 bases between the two germline ends. CDR3 in amino acids: CASSVFPNADTQYF. CDR3 bases: TGTGCCAGCAGCGTATTCCCGAACGCAGATACGCAGTATTTT. The complete variable domain, with remaining parts taken from reference TRBV9 and TRBJ2-3, reads DSGVTQTPKHLITATGQRVTLRCSPRSGDLSVYWYQQSLDQGLQFLIQYYNGEERAKGNILERFSAQQFPDLHSELNLSSLELGDSALYFCASSVFPNADTQYFGPGTRLTVL.

This rearrangement joins TRBV2 to TRBJ2-7; D remains unclear. Trimming stripped 4 bases from V and 4 bases from J, with 2 bases between. This CDR3 contains 10 residues. The germline gives CDR1 SNHLY, CDR2 FYNNEI. The DNA of the CDR3 is TGTGCCAGCAGTGCTTACGAGCAGTACTTC. The encoded protein is CASSAYEQYF.

The V call is TRBV27, the J call TRBJ2-1, with a possible D match to TRBD2 (6 bases). V dropped 3 bases and J dropped 0 bases, with 9 bases sitting between them. Looked up from germline, CDR1 is MNHEY and CDR2 is SMNVEV (reference sequence). The CDR3 runs 15 residues. This chain's CDR3 is CASSLSGSSYNEQFF. As DNA, the CDR3 is TGTGCCAGCAGTTTGTCCGGGAGCTCCTACAATGAGCAGTTCTTC.

The chain employs TRBV7-6 and TRBJ1-1; 7 positions agree with TRBD1. The CDR3 runs to 15 residues. V was pared by 1 base and J by 9 bases, with 11 bases of the junction left unmatched. The germline gives CDR1 SGHVS, CDR2 FNYEAQ. The CDR3 region is CASSLEGTAALKAFF. CDR3 bases: TGTGCCAGCAGCTTAGAAGGGACAGCAGCACTTAAAGCTTTCTTT. The whole variable domain, remainder taken from reference TRBV7-6 and TRBJ1-1, is GAGVSQSPRYKVTKRGQDVALRCDPISGHVSLYWYRQALGQGPEFLTYFNYEAQQDKSGLPNDRFSAERPEGSISTLTIQRTEQRDSAMYRCASSLEGTAALKAFFGQGTRLTVV.

The CDR3 DNA sequence: TGTGCCAGCAGCCAAGATGTGGGGGGAGGCTACACCTTC. Protein product: CASSQDVGGGYTF. The chain combines TRBV3-1 (or the pseudogene TRBV3-2) with TRBJ1-2, with D possibly being TRBD1 (5 bases). V was cut by 0 bases and J by 8 bases, with 10 bases left in between. The CDR3 loop spans 13 amino acids. CDR1 and CDR2 from the germline V gene are LGHDT and YNNKEL (reference sequence).

The chain couples TRBV25-1 to TRBJ1-2, with D possibly being TRBD1 (6 bases). CDR1 is MGHDK, CDR2 SYGVNS, per germline. The germline V and J ends were trimmed by 5 bases and 9 bases, with 22 bases remaining between them. The CDR3 loop spans 15 amino acids. The CDR3 nucleotides read TGTGCCAGCAGTCTTACCGGGACACCCCGCCTGAGCTACACCTTC. Its translation is CASSLTGTPRLSYTF.

The V gene is TRBV15, the J gene TRBJ2-5; D unresolved. V shed 4 bases and J shed 8 bases, with 14 bases lying between them. Germline V gene sequence: CDR1 LNHNV, CDR2 YYDKDF (reference sequence). The length of the CDR3 is 13 residues. The CDR3 protein is CATSNYRPGTQYF. The CDR3 DNA sequence: TGTGCCACCAGCAATTACCGGCCCGGAACCCAGTACTTC.

The chain links TRBV5-1 to TRBJ1-1, with a weak D call TRBD1 (6 bases). Germline V CDR1 and CDR2: SGHRS, YFSETQ. This CDR3 has 13 residues. V shed 4 bases and J shed 1 base, with 8 bases lying between them. The CDR3 sequence is CASSEDRNTEAFF. The CDR3 DNA is TGCGCCAGCAGCGAGGACAGGAACACTGAAGCTTTCTTT.